This entry concerns a single TCR beta chain. Its antigen specificity is not known. The sample holds no much larger clone one base away, and base qualities are not on file. These data are taken from a study of blood T cells in healthy people across ages (dated by TCRdb to about 2015). About the investigation overall: In model experiments, roughly one uniquely barcoded TCR beta cDNA molecule per two T cells was captured by template switching. The study measured age-related changes in TCR beta repertoire diversity using deep sequencing normalized with unique cDNA molecular identifiers. Four age groups were formed from the donors: young (average approximately 15 years), middle-aged (around 37), aged (approximately 60) and long-lived (approximately 80). To avoid experimental bias, donors of different ages were distributed randomly across sequencing lanes. Using the same blood draw, the study looked at two additional independent replicas of 1 million unique cDNA reads for two donors, one aged 18 to 29 and the other aged 80 or older.

The library was built by means of 5' RACE. Sequencing was performed on an Illumina HiSeq 2500. A second PCR of 7 to 11 cycles was run with a J-beta primer mix and a sample-barcoded 5' primer. A template-switch 5' adaptor carrying 12 random nucleotides introduced a unique molecular identifier onto each TCR beta cDNA molecule. Each sample yielded at least 3 million CDR3-containing paired-end reads. First-strand cDNA synthesis was performed from all RNA using the Mint cDNA synthesis kit, with priming by a TRBC-specific oligonucleotide. Following uracil-DNA glycosylase treatment, all cDNA underwent a first 18-cycle PCR with the universal primers M1SS and BC2_uni_R. On the authors' methods: For normalization, 1 million high-quality reads, each with a distinct molecular identifier, were randomly selected from each sample. Instead of being binned into consensus sequences, reads with shared molecular identifiers were discarded. MiTCR, set to a Q25 quality threshold and the strictest error-elimination algorithm, was used for CDR3 identification, clonotype clustering and error correction. A nonparametric unseen species model with Euler transformation was used to estimate lower-bound total TCR beta diversity. TCRdb reworked the public reads: Q25 trimming with fastp, MiXCR clone assembly, productive beta chains retained. Rows are combined by CDR3 protein, so each entry shows the most common genes and DNA. It is TCRdb's table, rather than the study itself, that gives the V and J calls and clone size. The sample profile shows approximately 1.5 million distinct CDR3 sequences; approximately 32% of them were found once. The ten largest make up 11% of the sample.

The research as a whole found: Estimates of total diversity from one million sequenced T cells were regarded as lower bounds and underestimates. Because donor CMV infection status was unknown, age-related changes in expanded clonotypes were potentially confounded. As age increased, observed TCR beta diversity per million T cells dropped in a roughly linear way, and a significant reduction was already evident by age about 40. Observed TCR beta diversity correlated strongly with the percentage of naive T cells measured by flow cytometry. Because profiling used bulk unsorted PBMCs, naive and antigen-experienced compartments could not be compared conclusively. The long-lived group showed more naive CD4+ T cells, fewer expanded clones and increased TCR diversity than the aged group, suggesting age selection.

Systemically healthy Caucasian individuals from Russia, about 38 in total and aged about 6 to 100 years, were included as donors. Each donor gave around 9.8 milliliters of peripheral blood, collected into EDTA-treated Vacutainer tubes. Ficoll-Paque density-gradient centrifugation was used to isolate PBMCs, with at least 6 million obtained per sample. Trizol reagent was used to extract total RNA from PBMCs, with at least 5 micrograms per sample. For every donor, an aliquot of PBMCs went through flow cytometry to measure the percentages of naive CD45RAhigh/CD27high T cells. From a lookup of the germline V gene (reference sequence), CDR1 and CDR2 are PRHDT and FYEKMQ. The CDR3 contains 16 residues, cysteine and phenylalanine counted. Only CDR3 DNA remains: 48 bases, in frame from the first base. Here V drops 6 bases and J drops 1 base, and the junction holds 8 bases not matched to any gene.

The source material was blood. The receptor chain draws on TRBV13 and TRBJ2-3, with TRBD1 matching 9 junction bases. The sequence came from a woman in her twenties or thirties in good health. This receptor carries the CDR3 CASSLGTGRGTDTQYF. The nucleotide sequence reads as follows: TGTGCCAGCAGTTTGGGGACAGGGAGGGGCACAGATACGCAGTATTTT.